These 21 T cell receptor beta chains came from one sample sequenced in a study of response to subunit inactivated influenza vaccine. Each CDR3 protein gets one entry after TCRdb re-called the RT-PCR reads with MiXCR. The profile shows fewer than 650,000 distinct CDR3 sequences, 10% to 15% of them singletons. Source: PBMCs from blood, taken around seven weeks after vaccination. Every receptor here comes from a man aged 50 to 59 who received an inactivated influenza vaccine.

This clonotype was seen repeatedly, ten times or more. This chain links TRBV12-3 or TRBV12-4 with TRBJ2-3, with TRBD2 identical over 8 bases. The CDR3 runs to 13 residues. Trimming at V came to 3 bases and at J to 4 bases, leaving 0 bases not matched to a gene. CDR3 sequence: CASSFGGADTQYF. The CDR3 region has the DNA TGTGCCAGCAGTTTCGGGGGGGCAGATACGCAGTATTTT.

This clonotype was seen more than once but under ten times. This rearrangement joins TRBV6-5 to TRBJ2-2; possible D gene TRBD2, 7 bases. The CDR3 sequence is 14 residues long. The germline V and J ends were trimmed by 2 bases and 4 bases, with 8 bases remaining between them. The germline CDR1 and CDR2 sequences are MNHEY and SVGAGI. DNA of the CDR3: TGTGCCAGCAGTTACAGGGGGGGCACCGGGGAGCTGTTTTTT. It yields the protein CASSYRGGTGELFF.

The genes are TRBV18 and TRBJ2-5, with D hard to call. CDR3 length equals 14 residues. Germline loops: CDR1 KGHSH, CDR2 LQKENI. V lost 3 bases and J lost 5, with 13 bases in between. The CDR3 DNA reads TGTGCCAGCTCACCCCTCGCTTCGGCCGAGACCCAGTACTTC. Amino acids: CASSPLASAETQYF.

V gene TRBV29-1 combines with J gene TRBJ2-5; D is perhaps TRBD2 (6 bases). CDR1 is SQVTM, CDR2 ANQGSEA, per germline. Trimming pared 2 bases from V and 5 bases from J, leaving 12 bases between. This CDR3 region has 13 residues. CDR3 DNA: TGCAGCGTTGAAACCAGAGGAGGGGAGACCCAGTACTTC. It codes for CSVETRGGETQYF.

For this clonotype: Its ends do not fully match the called genes, so a read error is possible. The chain links TRBV6-1 to TRBJ1-5; D might be TRBD1 (6 bases). The length of the CDR3 is 17 residues. CDR1 and CDR2 (germline): MNHNS, SASEGT. CDR3 residues: CASREGGTQYSNQPQHF. CDR3 sequence (DNA): TGTGCCAGCAGAGAAGGTGGGACACAATATAGCAATCAGCCCCAGCATTTT.

This clonotype was recorded at least ten times. This chain links TRBV5-1 with TRBJ1-2; D gene unclear. This CDR3 has 12 residues. The germline V gene encodes CDR1 SGHRS and CDR2 YFSETQ. The V gene lost 4 bases and the J gene lost 2 bases, with 6 bases spanning the gap. CDR3 in amino acids: CASSPENYGYTF. As DNA, the CDR3 is TGCGCCAGCAGCCCGGAGAACTATGGCTACACCTTC. The whole variable domain, remainder taken from reference TRBV5-1 and TRBJ1-2, is KAGVTQTPRYLIKTRGQQVTLSCSPISGHRSVSWYQQTPGQGLQFLFEYFSETQRNKGNFPGRFSGRQFSNSRSEMNVSTLELGDSALYLCASSPENYGYTFGSGTRLTVV.

This clonotype came up a few times. The chain recombines TRBV2 with TRBJ2-7; 9 bases match TRBD1. The CDR3 spans 13 residues. The germline V gene encodes CDR1 SNHLY and CDR2 FYNNEI. V trimming: 10 bases; J trimming: 1 base; junction bases outside the gene matches: 5. CDR3 region: CATRDRASYEQYF. DNA of the CDR3: TGTGCCACCCGGGACAGGGCATCCTACGAGCAGTACTTC.

The chain carries TRBV29-1 and TRBJ2-5, with 7 bases lining up with TRBD1. Germline V CDR1 and CDR2: SQVTM, ANQGSEA. V trimming: 7 bases; J trimming: 9 bases; junction bases outside the gene matches: 11. The CDR3 consists of 12 residues. The CDR3 DNA is TGCAGCGCCGGGACAGCCAAAGGGGCCCAGTACTTC. As protein: CSAGTAKGAQYF.

This clonotype showed up just a few times. The chain carries TRBV12-3 or TRBV12-4 and TRBJ2-1; 10 positions match TRBD2. The CDR3 is made up of 15 amino acids. J gave up 9 bases and V 6 bases, and 11 bases lay outside the gene matches. CDR3 DNA: TGTGCCAGCAGCCCTATGAGCGGGGGGGCTGGTGAGCAGTTCTTC. This sequence encodes CASSPMSGGAGEQFF.

Ten or more counts support this clonotype. The chain couples TRBV20-1 to TRBJ2-1; TRBD1 matches 7 bases. The V segment lost 6 bases and the J segment 7 bases; nucleotides outside the gene matches: 9. Germline-derived CDR1 and CDR2 are DFQATT and SNEGSKA (reference sequence). The length of the CDR3 is 13 residues. The CDR3 sequence is CSADYRGSNEQFF. CDR3 DNA: TGCAGTGCGGATTACAGGGGCAGTAATGAGCAGTTCTTC.

This rearrangement joins TRBV20-1 to TRBJ1-2; the D gene is possibly TRBD1 (5 bases). Trimming removed 0 bases at V and 4 bases at J, with 9 bases between. Germline V gene sequence: CDR1 DFQATT, CDR2 SNEGSKA (reference sequence). The CDR3 totals 13 residues. CDR3 region: CSAREDTSYGYTF. In DNA, the CDR3 is TGCAGTGCTAGAGAGGACACGTCCTATGGCTACACCTTC.

This clonotype was observed a few times. This chain joins TRBV3-1 and TRBJ1-2; TRBD1 is a possible D gene (6 bases). Looked up from germline, CDR1 is LGHDT and CDR2 is YNNKEL (reference sequence). The germline V and J ends were trimmed by 8 bases and 8 bases, with 18 bases remaining between them. This CDR3 spans 13 amino acids. CDR3 bases: TGTGCCAGCTCGGACAGCCCTTTGGAAGGCTACACCTTC. It codes for CASSDSPLEGYTF.

The chain uses TRBV28 and TRBJ2-7; 7 bases match TRBD1. This CDR3 has 13 amino acids. Germline V gene lookup returns CDR1 MDHEN and CDR2 SYDVKM. The V and J ends lost 6 bases and 6 bases, in that order; junction bases with no gene match: 8. The chain's CDR3 is CASSSSYRGEQYF. In DNA form, the CDR3 reads TGTGCCAGCAGCTCTTCTTACAGGGGCGAGCAGTACTTC.

This clonotype has only a few counts. The J gene is TRBJ1-4, the V gene TRBV5-1, with a tentative D call TRBD1 (5 bases). Looked up from germline, CDR1 is SGHRS and CDR2 is YFSETQ. Trimming stripped 0 bases from V and 2 bases from J, with 14 bases between. This CDR3 region has 17 residues. DNA of the CDR3: TGCGCCAGCAGCTTGGGCCAGGGAAGAACGACTAATGAAAAACTGTTTTTT. This translates into CASSLGQGRTTNEKLFF.

The V gene is TRBV5-1, the J gene TRBJ2-2; possibly TRBD1 or TRBD2 for D (5 bases each). The germline gives CDR1 SGHRS, CDR2 YFSETQ. The germline V and J ends were trimmed by 4 bases and 3 bases, with 16 bases remaining between them. This CDR3 spans 16 amino acids. CDR3 sequence reads: CASSRDSWGHTGELFF. The CDR3 DNA is TGCGCCAGCAGCCGCGACTCATGGGGACACACCGGGGAGCTGTTTTTT.

This clonotype was detected a few times. The chain combines TRBV30 with TRBJ2-1; the D gene is possibly TRBD2 (6 bases). Germline values: CDR1 GTSNPN, CDR2 SVGIG (reference sequence). The CDR3 spans 14 residues. Trimming removed 2 bases from V and 3 bases from J, with 11 bases in between. The CDR3: CAWSPRDFYNEQFF. CDR3 DNA sequence: TGTGCCTGGAGTCCTCGGGACTTCTACAATGAGCAGTTCTTC.

This clonotype was detected only a few times. The V gene is TRBV18, the J gene TRBJ1-4; D call uncertain. V lost 3 bases, J lost 0 bases, and 5 bases lay in between. This CDR3 is 14 amino acids long. Looked up from germline, CDR1 is KGHSH and CDR2 is LQKENI. The CDR3 DNA reads TGTGCCAGCTCACCGTGGGCAACTAATGAAAAACTGTTTTTT. The encoded protein is CASSPWATNEKLFF.

This clonotype was observed a handful of times. The CDR3 bases are TGTGCCAGCCAGATGGGCGCCGGGGGTTTCTACGAGCAGTACTTC. It codes for CASQMGAGGFYEQYF. The rearrangement uses TRBV2 and TRBJ2-7; D might be TRBD2 (6 bases). CDR1 and CDR2 (germline): SNHLY, FYNNEI. The CDR3 is 15 residues long. Trimming removed 8 bases at V and 3 bases at J, with 20 bases between.

This clonotype appeared many times. J is TRBJ1-5 and V is TRBV12-3 or TRBV12-4; unclear D gene. This CDR3 has 15 residues. Between the trimmed V and J ends, which lost 1 base and 1 base, there was a span of 8 bases. CDR3 protein: CASSLGGISNQPQHF. DNA of the CDR3: TGTGCCAGCAGTTTAGGAGGGATCAGCAATCAGCCCCAGCATTTT.

This clonotype was seen only a few times. The chain combines TRBV30 with TRBJ2-1; D may be TRBD2 (6 bases). CDR1 and CDR2 (germline): GTSNPN, SVGIG (reference sequence). This CDR3 is 13 amino acids long. V lost 0 bases, J lost 7 bases, and 10 bases lay in between. This chain's CDR3 is CAWSVTGVNEQFF. The CDR3 DNA follows: TGTGCCTGGAGTGTAACGGGAGTAAATGAGCAGTTCTTC.

This clonotype has just a few counts. The chain recombines TRBV7-2 with TRBJ1-6; D not resolved. The V and J ends lost 8 bases and 9 bases respectively, with 17 bases between them. From germline, CDR1 is SGHTA and CDR2 FQGNSA. The CDR3 is 14 amino acids. CDR3 residues: CASLEGGWTSPLHF. The DNA for the CDR3 is TGTGCCAGCTTGGAGGGCGGGTGGACTTCACCCCTCCACTTT.